The 10 T cell receptor beta chains in this list originate from one sample, sequenced in a study of T-cell memory formation after mild COVID-19 (dated by TCRdb to the early 2020s). Libraries were made using 5' RACE. Reads for this sample came from an Illumina NovaSeq 6000. In-frame beta chains were kept once TCRdb had trimmed the public reads at Q25 with fastp and called clones with MiXCR. Records with the same CDR3 protein are collapsed into one entry carrying the most frequent genes and DNA. This sample is represented by roughly 300,000 distinct CDR3 sequences; roughly 13% of them were singletons. Jointly, the top ten make up 22% of the sample. Sequenced material: PBMCs or a T cell subset sorted from them (not recorded which). The source of these receptors is a man aged 18 to 30 who had mild COVID-19 (a few samples of this study predate the infection). The sample titles of this study are shuffled in the database, so cell type and time point are left out; the donor was told from shared clones.

V gene TRBV6-1 combines with J gene TRBJ2-1, with 9 bases lining up with TRBD2. Germline values: CDR1 MNHNS, CDR2 SASEGT. This CDR3 comprises 15 residues. The trim removed 5 bases at V and 8 bases at J, leaving 10 bases unmatched. The CDR3 protein is CASSLRRGGMYEQFF. Written as DNA, the CDR3 is TGTGCCAGCAGTTTGAGGCGGGGGGGTATGTATGAGCAGTTCTTC.

J is TRBJ2-7 and V is TRBV5-5, with D possibly being TRBD2 (5 bases). Germline V gives CDR1 SGHKS, CDR2 YYEKEE (reference sequence). The length of the CDR3 is 17 residues. The V and J ends lost 8 bases and 0 bases respectively, with 24 bases between them. In DNA form, the CDR3 reads TGTGCCAGTCGGCCTCTCCGGGGAGTCACCAGCTCCTACGAGCAGTACTTC. Protein sequence: CASRPLRGVTSSYEQYF.

This clonotype has more than one count but fewer than ten. V usage is TRBV4-1 and J usage is TRBJ1-5, with D perhaps matching TRBD1 (6 bases). This CDR3 is 16 amino acids long. Trimming cost V 1 base and J 3 bases, with 13 bases left between them. Germline assignment: CDR1 MGHRA and CDR2 YSYEKL. The CDR3 DNA reads TGCGCCAGCAGCCAAGCTGGCACAGGGAACAATCAGCCCCAGCATTTT. The encoded protein is CASSQAGTGNNQPQHF.

The CDR3 DNA follows: TGTGCCAGCAATCCGCGACTGGTTTACGGCACTGAAGCTTTCTTT. Its translation: CASNPRLVYGTEAFF. This chain connects TRBV12-3 or TRBV12-4 to TRBJ1-1; D uncertain. The CDR3 is 15 amino acids. Trimming took off 7 bases at V and 4 bases at J, with 19 bases between the two ends.

This clonotype came up a few times. The chain recombines TRBV6-2 or TRBV6-3 with TRBJ2-3; the D gene is possibly TRBD2 (6 bases). V lost 1 base and J 4 bases, leaving 15 bases between the germline ends. Germline lookup yields CDR1 MNHEY and CDR2 SVGEGT. This CDR3 region has 16 residues. The CDR3 DNA is TGTGCCAGCAGTTACTATACCCGGGACTGGGCAGATACGCAGTATTTT. This sequence encodes CASSYYTRDWADTQYF.

V and J are TRBV24-1 and TRBJ2-5; 8 bases align to TRBD1. Trimming removed 6 bases from V and 3 bases from J; junction bases left unmatched: 5. Per germline, CDR1 KGHDR and CDR2 SFDVKD. The CDR3 sequence is 14 residues long. In DNA form, the CDR3 reads TGTGCCACCAGTAGCGGACAGGGCGAAGAGACCCAGTACTTC. This encodes CATSSGQGEETQYF.

This clonotype was picked up a small number of times. CDR3 in DNA: TGTGCCAGCAGCCGGGCGGCTAGCGGGGGGGCCTACACCGGGGAGCTGTTTTTT. Translating it yields CASSRAASGGAYTGELFF. The genes are TRBV7-6 and TRBJ2-2, with 12 bases identical to TRBD2. After removal of 5 bases from V and 3 bases from J, the junction contained 10 bases not matched to a gene. The CDR3 is made up of 18 amino acids. Germline V gene lookup returns CDR1 SGHVS and CDR2 FNYEAQ.

This clonotype has a single count. The chain couples TRBV6-2 or TRBV6-3 to TRBJ2-2, with 7 bases matching TRBD1. Trimming at V came to 7 bases and at J to 5 bases, leaving 4 bases not matched to a gene. Looked up from germline, CDR1 is MNHEY and CDR2 is SVGEGT. The CDR3 runs 13 residues. The CDR3 loop reads CASNPGGTGELFF. The CDR3 DNA reads as TGTGCCAGCAATCCAGGGGGAACCGGGGAGCTGTTTTTT.

This clonotype was observed a few times. This chain joins TRBV18 and TRBJ2-5; 7 bases agree with TRBD2. Germline CDR1 KGHSH, CDR2 LQKENI. The CDR3 contains 14 residues. Losses at the gene ends were 3 bases for V and 5 bases for J; bases not matched to a gene: 6. The CDR3 spells CASSPSSGDETQYF. CDR3 bases: TGTGCCAGCTCACCCTCGAGCGGGGACGAGACCCAGTACTTC. Drawing the rest from reference TRBV18 and TRBJ2-5, the complete variable domain is NAGVMQNPRHLVRRRGQEARLRCSPMKGHSHVYWYRQLPEEGLKFMVYLQKENIIDESGMPKERFSAEFPKEGPSILRIQQVVRGDSAAYFCASSPSSGDETQYFGPGTRLLVL.

The chain joins TRBV5-6 to TRBJ2-5; maybe TRBD2 (6 bases). Germline values: CDR1 SGHDT, CDR2 YYEEEE. V lost 4 bases and J lost 1, with 17 bases in between. The CDR3 consists of 16 residues. The CDR3 DNA is TGTGCCAGCAGCCTGGAAGGGAAGGAGGGCCAAGAGACCCAGTACTTC. The encoded protein is CASSLEGKEGQETQYF. Supplemented by reference TRBV5-6 and TRBJ2-5, the full variable domain reads DAGVTQSPTHLIKTRGQQVTLRCSPKSGHDTVSWYQQALGQGPQFIFQYYEEEERQRGNFPDRFSGHQFPNYSSELNVNALLLGDSALYLCASSLEGKEGQETQYFGPGTRLLVL.